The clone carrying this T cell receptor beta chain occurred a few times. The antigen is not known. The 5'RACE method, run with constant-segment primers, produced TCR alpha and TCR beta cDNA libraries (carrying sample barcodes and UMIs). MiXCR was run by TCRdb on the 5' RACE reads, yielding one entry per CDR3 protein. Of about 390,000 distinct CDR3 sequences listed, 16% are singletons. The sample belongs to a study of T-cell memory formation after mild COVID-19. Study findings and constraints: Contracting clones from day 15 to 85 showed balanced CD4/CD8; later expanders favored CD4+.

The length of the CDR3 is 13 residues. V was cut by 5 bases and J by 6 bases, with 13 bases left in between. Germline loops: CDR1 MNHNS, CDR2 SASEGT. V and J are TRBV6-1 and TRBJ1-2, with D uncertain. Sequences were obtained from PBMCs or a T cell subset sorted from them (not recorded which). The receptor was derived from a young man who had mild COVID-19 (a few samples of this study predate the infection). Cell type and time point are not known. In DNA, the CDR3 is TGTGCCAGCAGTATGACCGGACGGAATGGCTACACCTTC. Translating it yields CASSMTGRNGYTF.